This T cell receptor beta chain stems from a study of T-cell reconstitution after alpha-beta-depleted transplantation in children. Findings of the study overall: T-cell counts and diversity at one year post-transplant came mainly from newly produced T cells. Reports say that about two months after transplant, the alpha-beta T cells came out of several hundred graft clones that had expanded. High day-60 TCRbeta diversity in some patients came from surviving recipient T cells and thymic progenitors.

Unique molecular identifiers were built into the TCRbeta library. MiXCR, applied by TCRdb to the PCR reads, yields one record per CDR3 protein. The sample yields some 840,000 distinct CDR3 sequences, 15% to 20% seen once. Trimming took 4 bases from V and 1 from J; bases not matched to a gene: 20. CDR3 size: 20 residues. The V gene's germline CDR1 is SGDLS and CDR2 YYNGEE. Many counts were recorded for this clonotype. Antigen specificity is unknown. This material consisted of PBMCs, mostly from graft donor cells, taken 360 days after TCRalphabeta/CD19-depleted stem cell transplant. This chain uses TRBV9 with TRBJ2-5, with 9 positions matching TRBD2. This TCR was recovered from a male patient aged 10 to 17 who had a stem cell transplant for acute lymphoblastic leukemia, so the T cells may come from the graft donor. This CDR3 reads CASSPSTGWRAGGSQETQYF. CDR3 DNA sequence: TGTGCCAGCAGCCCCTCGACAGGGTGGAGAGCGGGGGGCTCCCAAGAGACCCAGTACTTC.